This T cell receptor beta chain was identified during a study of T-cell memory formation after mild COVID-19. This clonotype has ten or more counts. The CDR3 covers 18 residues. Trimming removed 1 base from V and 4 bases from J; junction bases left unmatched: 12. CDR1 MGHRA and CDR2 YSYEKL come from the germline V gene. 5'RACE with constant-segment primers yielded barcoded, UMI-tagged TCR alpha and TCR beta cDNA libraries. TCRdb used MiXCR to reprocess the 5' RACE reads, holding one entry per CDR3 protein. Of about 270,000 distinct CDR3 sequences in the sample, over 15% are singletons; the top ten hold approximately 2.1%.

This clonotype originated in an adult woman who had mild COVID-19 (a few samples of this study predate the infection). Cell type and time point are not known. V usage is TRBV4-1 and J usage is TRBJ2-2; 7 bases line up with TRBD1. Sequencing used PBMCs or a T cell subset sorted from them (not recorded which). The CDR3 is CASSQALVQGSFTGELFF. The CDR3 DNA follows: TGCGCCAGCAGCCAAGCACTTGTACAGGGGTCCTTCACCGGGGAGCTGTTTTTT.